This TCR beta chain was sequenced during a study of cytomegalovirus exposure and HLA in healthy donors. Nominally healthy donors provided the samples, though records likely missed some immune exposures. The study ran its PCR with 60 Vbeta and 13 Jbeta primers. Methods used by the authors: In a later analysis, some 10 million of about 80 million unique beta chains occurred in at least two donors. Sequenced by immunoSEQ multiplex PCR; TCRdb stores in-frame clones only, minus some. That table is the source of V, J and clone size, and D and trimming were worked out from the DNA. The data hold approximately 130,000 clones, with about 69% observed a single time. This CDR3 has 15 amino acids. V shed 4 bases and J shed 2 bases, with 14 bases lying between them. Germline values: CDR1 PRHDT, CDR2 FYEKMQ (reference sequence).

This receptor was taken from a man aged 25 to 40 in good health and CMV-seronegative. This chain joins TRBV13 and TRBJ1-2; D unresolved. Source material: PBMCs. Here the CDR3 reads CASSSRTTGNYGYTF. The CDR3 region has the DNA TGTGCCAGCAGCTCCCGCACCACGGGAAACTATGGCTACACCTTC.